The present T cell receptor (beta chain) was sequenced within a study of T cell responses to AZD1222 COVID-19 vaccine. Notes on the study in general: Baseline antibody screening turned up just six or seven seropositive AZD1222 recipients. The donors showed a predominance of white British ancestry and of females, with possible underestimation of clonal diversity. Reportedly, nearly half the spike-specific TCRs target unmutated variant regions.

This table comes from immunoSEQ multiplex PCR, and its TCRdb copy is limited to in-frame clones, with some not included. The sample includes about 93,000 clones, roughly 91% of them seen just once. Trimming removed 0 bases at V and 10 bases at J, with 11 bases between. This CDR3 has 13 residues. From germline, CDR1 is LGHNA and CDR2 YSLEER. Of note for this clone: Its antigen remains unidentified.

The clonotype was recovered from an adult in good health. The genes are TRBV4-3 and TRBJ2-3; D tentatively fits TRBD1 or TRBD2 (6 bases each). This specimen was peripheral blood, taken on day 0 of MenACWY control vaccination. The CDR3 sequence: CASSQDPGAPQYF. The CDR3 nucleotides read TGCGCCAGCAGCCAAGACCCGGGGGCCCCGCAGTATTTT.